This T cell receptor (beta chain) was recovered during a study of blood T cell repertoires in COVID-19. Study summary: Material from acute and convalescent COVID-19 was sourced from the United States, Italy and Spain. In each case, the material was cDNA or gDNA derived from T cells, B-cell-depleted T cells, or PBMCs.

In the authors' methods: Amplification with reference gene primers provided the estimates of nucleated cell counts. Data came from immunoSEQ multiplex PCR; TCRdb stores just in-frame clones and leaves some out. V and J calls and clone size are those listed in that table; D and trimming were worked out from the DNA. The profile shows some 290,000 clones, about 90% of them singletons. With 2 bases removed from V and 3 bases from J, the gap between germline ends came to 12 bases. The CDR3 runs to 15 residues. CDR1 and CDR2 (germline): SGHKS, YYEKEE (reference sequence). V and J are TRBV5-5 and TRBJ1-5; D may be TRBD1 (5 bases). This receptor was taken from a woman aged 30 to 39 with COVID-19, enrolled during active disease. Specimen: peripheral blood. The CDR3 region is CASSLGGTLNQPQHF. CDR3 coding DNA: TGTGCCAGCAGCTTAGGAGGGACTCTCAATCAGCCCCAGCATTTT.